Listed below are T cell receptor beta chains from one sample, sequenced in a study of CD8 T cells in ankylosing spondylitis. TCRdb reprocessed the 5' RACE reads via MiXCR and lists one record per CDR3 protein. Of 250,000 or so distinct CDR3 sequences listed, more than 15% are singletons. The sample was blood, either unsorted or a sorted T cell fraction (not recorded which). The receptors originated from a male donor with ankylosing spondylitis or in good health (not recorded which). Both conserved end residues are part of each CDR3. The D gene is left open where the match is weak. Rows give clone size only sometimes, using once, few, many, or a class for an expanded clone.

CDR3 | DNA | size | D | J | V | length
CASSVGGVLPYNEQFF | TGTGCCAGCAGCGTAGGGGGAGTCCTCCCCTACAATGAGCAGTTCTTC | few | . | TRBJ2-1 | TRBV9 | 16
CASSPSRGLGGDTQYF | TGTGCCAGCAGCCCCTCCCGTGGACTAGGGGGAGATACGCAGTATTTT | few | . | TRBJ2-3 | TRBV7-6 | 16
CSVSGLAGGISYEQYF | TGCAGCGTCTCGGGACTAGCGGGAGGGATCTCCTACGAGCAGTACTTC | . | TRBD2 | TRBJ2-7 | TRBV29-1 | 16
CSVEDPASEGETQYF | TGCAGCGTTGAAGATCCAGCTAGCGAGGGGGAGACCCAGTACTTC | few | . | TRBJ2-5 | TRBV29-1 | 15
CSFQDRAGTDTQYF | TGCAGCTTTCAAGACAGGGCGGGCACAGATACGCAGTATTTT | . | TRBD1 | TRBJ2-3 | TRBV29-1 | 14
CASSPPLSPETQYF | TGTGCCAGCAGCCCCCCACTCTCACCAGAGACCCAGTACTTC | once | . | TRBJ2-5 | TRBV6-1 | 14
CSARPLGPAAQYF | TGCAGTGCTAGACCACTTGGCCCGGCGGCCCAGTACTTC | . | . | TRBJ2-5 | TRBV20-1 | 13
CSARDLGSGSYEQYF | TGCAGTGCTAGAGATTTGGGGAGCGGCTCCTACGAGCAGTACTTC | . | . | TRBJ2-7 | TRBV20-1 | 15
CATSDFGRDTGELFF | TGTGCCACCAGTGATTTTGGCAGGGACACCGGGGAGCTGTTTTTT | many | . | TRBJ2-2 | TRBV24-1 | 15
CASSPGWFGEQYF | TGTGCCAGCAGTCCCGGGTGGTTCGGCGAGCAGTACTTC | . | . | TRBJ2-7 | TRBV12-3/TRBV12-4 | 13
CATSRDKADTQYF | TGTGCCACCAGCAGAGATAAGGCGGATACGCAGTATTTT | few | . | TRBJ2-3 | TRBV15 | 13
CASSVDRVTYEQYF | TGTGCCAGCAGCGTAGACAGGGTAACCTACGAGCAGTACTTC | . | . | TRBJ2-7 | TRBV9 | 14
CASRERQNSGAGVYEQYF | TGTGCCAGCAGGGAACGACAGAACTCTGGAGCGGGAGTCTACGAGCAGTACTTC | . | TRBD2 | TRBJ2-7 | TRBV5-6 | 18
CASSQSQIYQPQHF | TGCGCCAGCAGCCAATCACAGATTTATCAGCCCCAGCATTTT | . | . | TRBJ1-5 | TRBV4-1 | 14
CASGSGPYSYEQYF | TGTGCCAGCGGCAGCGGCCCATACTCCTACGAGCAGTACTTC | . | . | TRBJ2-7 | TRBV27 | 14
CASSAPNGRHEQFF | TGTGCCAGCAGCGCGCCTAACGGCCGTCATGAGCAGTTCTTC | many | . | TRBJ2-1 | TRBV9 | 14
CSVLLGNAGANVLTF | TGCAGCGTATTACTGGGTAACGCTGGGGCCAACGTCCTGACTTTC | few | . | TRBJ2-6 | TRBV29-1 | 15